This T cell receptor (beta chain) came from a study of regulatory T cells. The PCR used 52 TRBV and 13 TRBJ primers. Generated by immunoSEQ multiplex PCR, the TCRdb table keeps only in-frame clones and is missing some. The sample includes fewer than 20,000 clones, around 80% of them seen just once. As for this clone: Its antigen remains unidentified.

V shed 0 bases and J shed 1 base, with 11 bases lying between them. Germline V gene data show CDR1 as SGHRS and CDR2 as YFSETQ. This CDR3 contains 15 residues. Every patient with CD3G deficiency had evidence of autoimmunity. CD4+ T cells were divided by sorting: CD25-high CD127-low Tregs, CD25-low CD127-high conventional cells. Study findings and constraints: Patient repertoires had restricted TRB V-J pairs and skewed V and J usage, most in Tregs. In CD3G-deficient patients, conventional CD4+ T cells were enriched for hydrophobic CDR3 residues at positions 6 and 7.

The specimen was conventional CD4+ T cells sorted from blood. This TCR was recovered from a person between 30 and 45 years old with CD3G deficiency. J is TRBJ2-7 and V is TRBV5-1, with D uncertain. The CDR3 region has the DNA TGCGCCAGCAGCTTGGGACCACAGAGGTCCTACGAGCAGTACTTC. As protein: CASSLGPQRSYEQYF. Full variable domain (outside the CDR3, taken from reference TRBV5-1 and TRBJ2-7): KAGVTQTPRYLIKTRGQQVTLSCSPISGHRSVSWYQQTPGQGLQFLFEYFSETQRNKGNFPGRFSGRQFSNSRSEMNVSTLELGDSALYLCASSLGPQRSYEQYFGPGTRLTVT.